A single sample is the source of the 19 T cell receptor beta chains below, sequenced in a study of response to subunit inactivated influenza vaccine. TCRdb passed the RT-PCR reads through MiXCR, listing each CDR3 protein once. Seen here are about half a million distinct CDR3 sequences, 25% observed once, and the top ten hold 1.9%. The specimen comprised CD4+ T cells sorted from PBMCs, sampled 5 days after vaccination. The receptors here all came from a middle-aged man who received an inactivated influenza vaccine.

This clonotype was seen at least ten times. The V call is TRBV20-1, the J call TRBJ1-1; tentative D call: TRBD1 (6 bases). CDR3 size: 13 residues. V lost 1 base and J lost 6, with 12 bases in between. In germline, CDR1 is DFQATT, CDR2 SNEGSKA (reference sequence). CDR3: CSARGTGIPEAFF. The CDR3 DNA is TGCAGTGCTAGAGGTACAGGGATCCCTGAAGCTTTCTTT.

The chain links TRBV12-3 or TRBV12-4 to TRBJ2-1; D uncertain. This CDR3 spans 15 amino acids. Trimming pared 1 base from V and 6 bases from J, leaving 13 bases between. The CDR3 spells CASSLEAVLSNEQFF. The CDR3 DNA reads as TGTGCCAGCAGTTTAGAGGCGGTCCTCTCCAATGAGCAGTTCTTC.

The V call is TRBV12-3 or TRBV12-4, the J call TRBJ1-5; D ambiguous. V dropped 5 bases and J dropped 5 bases, with 13 bases sitting between them. The CDR3 consists of 14 residues. DNA of the CDR3: TGTGCCAGCAGTCCGACCGGCCCCTATCAGCCCCAGCATTTT. It encodes CASSPTGPYQPQHF.

The chain combines TRBV7-9 with TRBJ1-1; no clear D gene. This CDR3 is built from 14 residues. The germline V gene encodes CDR1 SEHNR and CDR2 FQNEAQ (reference sequence). Trimming took off 4 bases at V and 1 base at J, with 10 bases between the two ends. As DNA, the CDR3 is TGTGCCAGCAGCTCTTCGATAACGAACACTGAAGCTTTCTTT. It is translated as CASSSSITNTEAFF.

The chain employs TRBV20-1 and TRBJ2-1; 10 bases match TRBD2. From germline, CDR1 is DFQATT and CDR2 SNEGSKA (reference sequence). CDR3 length equals 12 residues. The J segment lost 9 bases and the V segment lost 6 bases, leaving 5 bases of the junction unmatched. The CDR3 DNA is TGCAGTGCACGAGCGGGAGGGTTTGAGCAGTTCTTC. Amino acid sequence: CSARAGGFEQFF.

This clonotype has just a few counts. The rearrangement uses TRBV7-2 and TRBJ2-2, with D maybe TRBD2 (6 bases). V was cut by 5 bases and J by 2 bases, with 15 bases left in between. The germline CDR1 and CDR2 sequences are SGHTA and FQGNSA. This CDR3 contains 16 residues. CDR3 amino acids: CASSPEAGKNTGELFF. Written as DNA, the CDR3 is TGTGCCAGCAGCCCAGAGGCGGGGAAAAACACCGGGGAGCTGTTTTTT. Drawing the rest from reference TRBV7-2 and TRBJ2-2, the complete variable domain is GAGVSQSPSNKVTEKGKDVELRCDPISGHTALYWYRQSLGQGLEFLIYFQGNSAPDKSGLPSDRFSAERTGGSVSTLTIQRTQQEDSAVYLCASSPEAGKNTGELFFGEGSRLTVL.

A few counts support this clonotype. The chain is built from TRBV4-1 and TRBJ2-1; a weak D match, TRBD2 (6 bases). Trimming took 3 bases from V and 0 from J, leaving 15 bases between them. Germline V gene sequence: CDR1 MGHRA, CDR2 YSYEKL. This CDR3 contains 17 residues. The CDR3, as DNA: TGCGCCAGCAGCCAGACCCCTCTGCGGGGCTCCTACAATGAGCAGTTCTTC. Encoded protein: CASSQTPLRGSYNEQFF.

This clonotype was picked up a small number of times. This chain uses TRBV12-3 or TRBV12-4 with TRBJ2-7, with unresolved D. The CDR3 is made up of 11 amino acids. With 8 bases removed from V and 4 bases from J, the gap between germline ends came to 9 bases. The CDR3 coding sequence is TGTGCCAGCTGCCAGGCATACGAGCAGTACTTC. It encodes CASCQAYEQYF.

This clonotype was seen many times. The rearrangement uses TRBV5-1 and TRBJ1-3, with a weak D call TRBD1 (5 bases). With 0 bases removed from V and 2 bases from J, the gap between germline ends came to 12 bases. Germline lookup yields CDR1 SGHRS and CDR2 YFSETQ. The CDR3 runs 16 residues. The CDR3 bases are TGCGCCAGCAGCTTGGCCAGACCCAGGGCTGGAAACACCATATATTTT. It codes for CASSLARPRAGNTIYF.

This rearrangement joins TRBV6-2 or TRBV6-3 to TRBJ1-5; maybe TRBD1 (5 bases). Germline assignment: CDR1 MNHEY and CDR2 SVGEGT. This CDR3 contains 13 residues. Trimming pared 6 bases from V and 7 bases from J, leaving 13 bases between. DNA for the CDR3: TGTGCCAGCAGAGACCAGGACATCCAGCCCCAGCATTTT. It translates to CASRDQDIQPQHF.

This clonotype was counted between two and nine times. The rearrangement joins TRBV20-1 to TRBJ1-5; D ambiguous. This CDR3 comprises 14 residues. Germline V CDR1 and CDR2: DFQATT, SNEGSKA (reference sequence). V lost 1 base to trimming and J lost 3 bases, with 10 bases between them. The CDR3 DNA reads TGCAGTGCTAGAGGCGGTAGGAACAATCAGCCCCAGCATTTT. Protein product: CSARGGRNNQPQHF.

The J gene is TRBJ2-1, the V gene TRBV14, with 7 nucleotides matching TRBD1. With 2 bases clipped from V and 6 bases from J, the junction kept 4 bases outside the gene matches. CDR3 length: 14 amino acids. Germline assignment: CDR1 SGHDN and CDR2 FVKESK. CDR3 region: CASSQLGQFNEQFF. In DNA, the CDR3 is TGTGCCAGCAGCCAACTGGGACAGTTCAATGAGCAGTTCTTC.

This chain joins TRBV18 and TRBJ2-3, with D perhaps TRBD2 (6 bases). Germline CDR1 and CDR2: KGHSH and LQKENI. The CDR3 loop spans 14 amino acids. The ends were cut back, 5 bases at V and 6 bases at J, with 15 bases in the middle. CDR3 sequence: CASSAQSTRDTQYF. CDR3 in DNA: TGTGCCAGCTCAGCCCAATCGACTAGGGATACGCAGTATTTT. The full variable domain, rest sourced from reference TRBV18 and TRBJ2-3, is NAGVMQNPRHLVRRRGQEARLRCSPMKGHSHVYWYRQLPEEGLKFMVYLQKENIIDESGMPKERFSAEFPKEGPSILRIQQVVRGDSAAYFCASSAQSTRDTQYFGPGTRLTVL.

The V and J genes are TRBV6-1 and TRBJ1-5; D may be TRBD1 (5 bases). Trimming pared 5 bases from V and 2 bases from J, leaving 10 bases between. The CDR3 spans 14 residues. Per the germline V gene, CDR1 is MNHNS and CDR2 is SASEGT. As DNA, the CDR3 is TGTGCCAGCAGTACGCAGGGAGGCAATCAGCCCCAGCATTTT. This codes for CASSTQGGNQPQHF.

The gene calls are TRBV6-1 and TRBJ1-3, with D unresolved. The CDR3 contains 15 residues. The germline gives CDR1 MNHNS, CDR2 SASEGT. Trimming took off 5 bases at V and 0 bases at J, with 11 bases between the two ends. DNA of the CDR3: TGTGCCAGCAGTAAGGGTTTTATCTCTGGAAACACCATATATTTT. This codes for CASSKGFISGNTIYF.

This clonotype occurred a few times. CDR3 sequence reads: CASSRRGAQETQYF. The CDR3 nucleotides are TGTGCCAGCAGCCGGCGGGGGGCACAAGAGACCCAGTACTTC. The V gene is TRBV7-2, the J gene TRBJ2-5; 8 nucleotides match TRBD2. Trimming cost V 5 bases and J 2 bases; bases outside gene matches: 4. The CDR3 is 14 residues long. Germline CDR1 and CDR2: SGHTA and FQGNSA.

This clonotype was seen more than once but under ten times. The chain recombines TRBV10-3 with TRBJ2-5; weak D call: TRBD2 (7 bases). V lost 10 bases and J 2 bases, leaving 20 bases between the germline ends. CDR3 length: 15 amino acids. Germline V CDR1 and CDR2: ENHRY, SYGVKD. The DNA for the CDR3 is TGTGCCACAACGCGGTTAGGGGGGGGTCAAGAGACCCAGTACTTC. Protein sequence: CATTRLGGGQETQYF.

The rearrangement uses TRBV6-2 or TRBV6-3 and TRBJ2-7; 9 bases match TRBD1. The V and J ends lost 0 bases and 4 bases, in that order; junction bases with no gene match: 7. This CDR3 region has 16 residues. In germline, CDR1 is MNHEY, CDR2 SVGEGT. The CDR3: CASSYSSTGGRYEQYF. CDR3 sequence (DNA): TGTGCCAGCAGTTACTCGAGTACAGGGGGCCGGTACGAGCAGTACTTC.

In its sample, this clonotype was seen a few times. This chain links TRBV11-2 with TRBJ2-6; D possibly corresponds to TRBD1 (6 bases). With 5 bases removed from V and 0 bases from J, the gap between germline ends came to 17 bases. The CDR3 has 18 amino acids. Germline CDR1 reads SGHAT; CDR2 reads FQNNGV. DNA of the CDR3: TGTGCCAGCAGCCCCCGACAGGATGTAAGCTCTGGGGCCAACGTCCTGACTTTC. Encoded protein: CASSPRQDVSSGANVLTF.